This T cell receptor beta chain emerged from a study of blood T cells in healthy people across ages. This clonotype turned up a few times. Its antigen is still unknown. Findings of the study overall: There was no known CMV status for donors, so expanded clonotype changes were possibly confounded.

Alongside a J-beta primer mix, a sample-barcoded 5' primer served in a second PCR lasting about 7 to 12 cycles. MiXCR, applied by TCRdb to the 5' RACE reads, yields one record per CDR3 protein. The table shows more than 900,000 distinct CDR3 sequences, with about 28% occurring only once. Healthy Caucasian individuals from Russia aged roughly 6 to 90 were enrolled as donors. Per-sample yields of isolated PBMCs were at least 6 million. These records were also assigned to another study, of T cells of mothers and their children.

The specimen was blood. This receptor was identified in a woman between 40 and 55 years old in good health.

The CDR3 loop is CASSQDPGGNYGYTF. For the CDR3, the DNA is TGCGCCAGCAGCCAGGACCCAGGGGGGAACTATGGCTACACCTTC. The J gene is TRBJ1-2, the V gene TRBV4-3; 7 bases are shared with TRBD1. Germline values: CDR1 LGHNA, CDR2 YSLEER. The CDR3 contains 15 residues. The V segment lost 3 bases and the J segment 2 bases; nucleotides outside the gene matches: 6.